The clone carrying this T cell receptor beta chain has just a few counts. Its antigen is still unknown. MiXCR was run by TCRdb on the RT-PCR reads, yielding one entry per CDR3 protein. The data contain under 800,000 distinct CDR3 sequences, around 14% of them singletons. The sample comes from a study of response to subunit inactivated influenza vaccine. The study, taken as a whole, reports: Only a handful of new T cells, the authors suggested, are recruited with each seasonal influenza vaccination.

Germline lookup yields CDR1 DFQATT and CDR2 SNEGSKA (reference sequence). This CDR3 region has 13 residues. The V gene lost 6 bases and the J gene lost 9 bases, with 18 bases spanning the gap. The clonotype originates from a man aged 50 or older who received an inactivated influenza vaccine. The chain couples TRBV20-1 to TRBJ2-1; either TRBD1 or TRBD2 may supply D (7 bases each). The material was PBMCs from blood, obtained less than 15 days before vaccination. CDR3 sequence reads: CSAAGPGGGEQFF. The CDR3 DNA follows: TGCAGTGCGGCGGGGCCAGGGGGGGGTGAGCAGTTCTTC.